This TCR beta chain comes out of a study of CD8+CD57+ T cells in acquired aplastic anemia (dated by TCRdb to 2017 to 2018). With respect to the entire study: DNA extracted from sorted CD4+ and CD8+ cells had a mean of roughly 3.3 ug, with a range of about 0.19 to 27.4 ug. For healthy donor samples, the average read count was around 9.8 million for CD4+ cells and 11.0 million for CD8+ cells.

What the authors observed across the whole study: Patients and healthy controls showed no significant difference in CD8+ Simpson's diversity (P=0.060). Around 27 CD8+ CDR3 sequences were shared between patients and controls but appeared highly expressed in patients and within their immunodominant clones.

In the study, sorted CD4+ and CD8+ blood T cells from patients with severe aplastic anemia and from healthy subjects underwent deep sequencing of TCR repertoires. Ficoll-Paque density gradient centrifugation was used to isolate peripheral blood mononuclear cells. CD4+ and CD8+ T cells were sorted by FACS or magnetic beads before DNA extraction. Profiling of TCR beta VDJ combinations and CDR3 sequences used genomic DNA as the template. An Illumina HiSeq 2000 was used for TCR repertoire sequencing. As for the authors' bioinformatics: Repertoire assessment relied on Simpson's diversity index, CDR3 size and DJ length profiles, and TRBV/TRBJ rearrangement plots. The most abundant DNA sequence in the deep sequencing data was defined as the immunodominant clone. CDR3 amino acid sequences were screened for sharing across subjects and compared with published repertoires and the VDJdb database. Starting from the raw public reads, TCRdb applied fastp trimming at Q25, assembled clones with MiXCR and retained in-frame beta chains. Each CDR3 protein gets just one entry, which takes the most common genes and DNA from the rows behind it. Clone size and V and J calls follow TCRdb, not the original study. The table for this sample lists fewer than 250,000 distinct CDR3 sequences; roughly half of them were counted only once. About 15% of the sample is in the top ten clones.

Regarding this clonotype: This receptor's antigen is unknown. Base quality data are lacking; no much larger clone is found one base away.

Spanning cysteine to valine, the CDR3 consists of 15 amino acids. Of all the DNA, just the CDR3 is kept, 45 bases in frame from base 1. The CDR1 and CDR2 encoded by the germline V gene are SNHLY and FYNNEI. Deletion took 5 bases off V and 2 bases off J, with a span of 16 bases between the germline ends. The sample comprised sorted CD4+, CD8+, or CD8+CD57+ T cells (not recorded which) from PBMCs. This TCR derives from a human donor in good health, serving as a control. This chain is built from TRBV2 and TRBJ2-7; the D gene cannot be named for sure. The bases read TGTGCCAGCAGTTACCTATGGACGTTCCCCTACGAGCAGTACGTC. Its amino acids are CASSYLWTFPYEQYV.